The sequence of this T cell receptor (beta chain) was determined in a study of blood T cells in healthy people across ages. The use of a sample-barcoded 5' primer and a J-beta primer mix characterized a second PCR of roughly 6 to 11 cycles. Each cDNA molecule was tagged by a template-switch adaptor with 12 random nucleotides. TCRdb reprocessed the 5' RACE reads via MiXCR and lists one record per CDR3 protein. The sample records 920,000 or so distinct CDR3 sequences, 45% being singletons. This clonotype was counted only a few times. Trimming stripped 1 base from V and 6 bases from J, with 8 bases between. CDR3 length: 13 amino acids. Per germline, CDR1 SGDLS and CDR2 YYNGEE.

This rearrangement joins TRBV9 to TRBJ2-1; D ambiguous. The TCR sequence derives from a woman aged 55-70 years in good health. The specimen sequenced was blood. The CDR3 nucleotides read TGTGCCAGCAGCGTAAGGCTAACCAATGAGCAGTTCTTC. Protein sequence: CASSVRLTNEQFF.